These T cell receptor beta chains were read from a single sample in a study of shared clonotypes between healthy human individuals. TCRdb's copy holds only in-frame clones and misses some; the assay was immunoSEQ multiplex PCR. The sample yields about 2.2 million clones, more than 85% seen once. Sequenced input: naive CD8+ T cells from PBMCs. The receptors were gathered from a man in his late teens or twenties in good health. Some clones in this sample may be carry-over from other donors' samples. CDR3s include the opening cysteine and the closing phenylalanine or tryptophan. A D gene is named only where the DNA matches it firmly. Only some rows state a clone size, as once, few, many or a class for expanded clones.

D gene: TRBD1; J gene: TRBJ2-3; V gene: TRBV7-2; clone size: NA; CDR3 protein: CASSPGQGFRSQDTQYF; CDR3 DNA: TGTGCCAGCAGCCCCGGACAGGGGTTCAGGTCCCAGGATACGCAGTATTTT
D gene: NA; J gene: TRBJ2-3; V gene: TRBV19; clone size: NA; CDR3 protein: CASSIGGTDTQYF; CDR3 DNA: TGTGCCAGTAGTATTGGTGGGACAGATACGCAGTATTTT
D gene: NA; J gene: TRBJ2-7; V gene: TRBV10-3; clone size: NA; CDR3 protein: CAISVQQDYEQYF; CDR3 DNA: TGTGCCATCAGCGTCCAACAGGACTACGAGCAGTACTTC
D gene: TRBD2; J gene: TRBJ2-4; V gene: TRBV15; clone size: NA; CDR3 protein: CATSRVRGLVLAKNIQYF; CDR3 DNA: TGTGCCACCAGCAGAGTTAGGGGACTAGTACTAGCCAAAAACATTCAGTACTTC
D gene: TRBD1; J gene: TRBJ1-2; V gene: TRBV6-5; clone size: NA; CDR3 protein: CASSQTGGNYGYTF; CDR3 DNA: TGTGCCAGCAGTCAAACAGGGGGCAACTATGGCTACACCTTC
D gene: NA; J gene: TRBJ2-1; V gene: TRBV19; clone size: NA; CDR3 protein: CASSPGVASYNEQFF; CDR3 DNA: TGTGCCAGTAGTCCGGGGGTTGCTTCCTACAATGAGCAGTTCTTC
D gene: NA; J gene: TRBJ2-5; V gene: TRBV10-3; clone size: NA; CDR3 protein: CAIQSRVTTRETQYF; CDR3 DNA: TGTGCCATCCAAAGTAGGGTCACGACTCGGGAGACCCAGTACTTC
D gene: NA; J gene: TRBJ2-1; V gene: TRBV27; clone size: NA; CDR3 protein: CATLNRRDISYNEQFF; CDR3 DNA: TGTGCCACCCTTAACCGCCGGGACATCTCCTACAATGAGCAGTTCTTC
D gene: NA; J gene: TRBJ2-7; V gene: TRBV28; clone size: few; CDR3 protein: CASSNRGAYEQYF; CDR3 DNA: TGTGCCAGCAGTAATCGGGGGGCTTACGAGCAGTACTTC
D gene: TRBD1; J gene: TRBJ2-7; V gene: TRBV10-3; clone size: NA; CDR3 protein: CAISESGTGMYEQYF; CDR3 DNA: TGTGCCATCAGTGAGTCCGGGACAGGGATGTACGAGCAGTACTTC
D gene: TRBD1; J gene: TRBJ2-2; V gene: TRBV18; clone size: NA; CDR3 protein: CASSPRGYTGELFF; CDR3 DNA: TGTGCCAGCTCACCCAGGGGGTACACCGGGGAGCTGTTTTTT
D gene: NA; J gene: TRBJ2-7; V gene: TRBV4-3; clone size: NA; CDR3 protein: CASSQEAPPLQSHEQYF; CDR3 DNA: TGCGCCAGCAGCCAAGAGGCTCCTCCGCTTCAATCCCACGAGCAGTACTTC
D gene: NA; J gene: TRBJ2-1; V gene: TRBV27; clone size: NA; CDR3 protein: CASSPNNEQFF; CDR3 DNA: TGTGCCAGCAGCCCGAACAATGAGCAGTTCTTC
D gene: NA; J gene: TRBJ2-2; V gene: TRBV5-6; clone size: NA; CDR3 protein: CASSLILRDAGELFF; CDR3 DNA: TGTGCCAGCAGCTTGATCTTGAGGGACGCCGGGGAGCTGTTTTTT
D gene: NA; J gene: TRBJ1-2; V gene: TRBV28; clone size: NA; CDR3 protein: CASSKRGGYGYTF; CDR3 DNA: TGTGCCAGCAGTAAGCGGGGTGGCTATGGCTACACCTTC
D gene: TRBD1; J gene: TRBJ1-4; V gene: TRBV28; clone size: NA; CDR3 protein: CASSYSGGIDEKLFF; CDR3 DNA: TGTGCCAGCAGTTACTCAGGGGGAATTGATGAAAAACTGTTTTTT
D gene: NA; J gene: TRBJ2-7; V gene: TRBV5-4; clone size: NA; CDR3 protein: CASSPGTGPYEQYF; CDR3 DNA: TGTGCCAGCAGCCCTGGGACGGGGCCTTACGAGCAGTACTTC
D gene: TRBD1; J gene: TRBJ2-2; V gene: TRBV4-3; clone size: once; CDR3 protein: CASSQEDRGDTGELFF; CDR3 DNA: TGCGCCAGCAGCCAAGAGGACAGGGGGGACACCGGGGAGCTGTTTTTT
D gene: NA; J gene: TRBJ2-6; V gene: TRBV15; clone size: NA; CDR3 protein: CATTPWGRDYSGANVLTF; CDR3 DNA: TGTGCCACCACCCCGTGGGGCAGGGATTACTCTGGGGCCAACGTCCTGACTTTC
D gene: NA; J gene: TRBJ1-1; V gene: TRBV7-2; clone size: NA; CDR3 protein: CASWVNTEAFF; CDR3 DNA: TGTGCCAGCTGGGTGAACACTGAAGCTTTCTTT
D gene: NA; J gene: TRBJ2-1; V gene: TRBV18; clone size: NA; CDR3 protein: CATPLVGNVRNEQFF; CDR3 DNA: TGTGCCACCCCCCTAGTCGGGAATGTAAGGAATGAGCAGTTCTTC
D gene: NA; J gene: TRBJ2-7; V gene: TRBV5-8; clone size: NA; CDR3 protein: CASSSLRSYEQYF; CDR3 DNA: TGTGCCAGCAGCTCACTCCGCTCCTACGAGCAGTACTTC
D gene: TRBD1; J gene: TRBJ2-5; V gene: TRBV7-7; clone size: NA; CDR3 protein: CASSSGQGAFGVETQYF; CDR3 DNA: TGTGCCAGCAGCAGTGGACAGGGGGCTTTTGGGGTGGAGACCCAGTACTTC
D gene: NA; J gene: TRBJ2-1; V gene: TRBV7-9; clone size: NA; CDR3 protein: CASSLRVQGTYYNEQFF; CDR3 DNA: TGTGCCAGCAGCTTACGGGTCCAGGGGACATACTACAATGAGCAGTTCTTC
D gene: NA; J gene: TRBJ2-1; V gene: TRBV29-1; clone size: once; CDR3 protein: CSVEPSTVYNEQFF; CDR3 DNA: TGCAGCGTCGAACCTTCGACAGTATACAATGAGCAGTTCTTC
D gene: TRBD1; J gene: TRBJ2-7; V gene: TRBV4-1; clone size: once; CDR3 protein: CASSHPRDRSSYEQYF; CDR3 DNA: TGCGCCAGCAGTCACCCCCGGGACAGGTCTTCCTACGAGCAGTACTTC
D gene: TRBD1; J gene: TRBJ1-3; V gene: TRBV7-8; clone size: NA; CDR3 protein: CASSGQVLTGNTIYF; CDR3 DNA: TGTGCCAGCAGCGGACAGGTTCTCACTGGAAACACCATATATTTT
D gene: NA; J gene: TRBJ2-7; V gene: TRBV16; clone size: NA; CDR3 protein: CASSQSGLRASYEQYF; CDR3 DNA: TGTGCCAGCAGCCAATCCGGCTTGAGGGCTTCCTACGAGCAGTACTTC
D gene: NA; J gene: TRBJ1-5; V gene: TRBV5-1; clone size: NA; CDR3 protein: CASSLDGYSNQPQHF; CDR3 DNA: TGCGCCAGCAGCTTGGATGGGTATAGCAATCAGCCCCAGCATTTT
D gene: NA; J gene: TRBJ1-1; V gene: TRBV5-4; clone size: few; CDR3 protein: CASSLALGAAEAFF; CDR3 DNA: TGTGCCAGCAGCTTGGCGCTAGGAGCGGCTGAAGCTTTCTTT
D gene: NA; J gene: TRBJ2-2; V gene: TRBV11-2; clone size: NA; CDR3 protein: CASKPSPGQNTGELFF; CDR3 DNA: TGTGCCAGCAAGCCCTCGCCGGGACAAAACACCGGGGAGCTGTTTTTT
D gene: NA; J gene: TRBJ1-4; V gene: TRBV27; clone size: NA; CDR3 protein: CASSFRDSNEKLFF; CDR3 DNA: TGTGCCAGCAGTTTCCGGGACTCTAATGAAAAACTGTTTTTT
D gene: NA; J gene: TRBJ1-1; V gene: TRBV5-5; clone size: once; CDR3 protein: CASSPYGPTEAFF; CDR3 DNA: TGTGCCAGCAGCCCTTACGGGCCCACTGAAGCTTTCTTT
D gene: NA; J gene: TRBJ1-4; V gene: TRBV25-1; clone size: NA; CDR3 protein: CASAGTGNEKLFF; CDR3 DNA: TGTGCCAGCGCAGGGACGGGGAATGAAAAACTGTTTTTT
D gene: TRBD1; J gene: TRBJ2-1; V gene: TRBV7-2; clone size: few; CDR3 protein: CASSWKTGAHEQFF; CDR3 DNA: TGTGCCAGCAGCTGGAAGACAGGGGCCCATGAGCAGTTCTTC
D gene: TRBD1; J gene: TRBJ2-2; V gene: TRBV28; clone size: NA; CDR3 protein: CASSLGTGYTGELFF; CDR3 DNA: TGTGCCAGCAGTTTGGGGACAGGGTACACCGGGGAGCTGTTTTTT
D gene: NA; J gene: TRBJ2-7; V gene: TRBV28; clone size: NA; CDR3 protein: CASSQGGGPSYEQYF; CDR3 DNA: TGTGCCAGCAGCCAGGGGGGGGGTCCCTCCTACGAGCAGTACTTC
D gene: TRBD1; J gene: TRBJ1-4; V gene: TRBV9; clone size: NA; CDR3 protein: CASSRGTGGAFEKLFF; CDR3 DNA: TGTGCCAGCAGCCGGGGGACAGGGGGCGCTTTTGAAAAACTGTTTTTT
D gene: NA; J gene: TRBJ1-1; V gene: TRBV27; clone size: NA; CDR3 protein: CASRGQLGRYTEAFF; CDR3 DNA: TGTGCCAGCAGAGGACAACTGGGGAGATACACTGAAGCTTTCTTT
D gene: NA; J gene: TRBJ2-1; V gene: TRBV5-1; clone size: once; CDR3 protein: CASSPAASEQFF; CDR3 DNA: TGCGCCAGCAGCCCCGCGGCAAGTGAGCAGTTCTTC
D gene: TRBD2; J gene: TRBJ2-7; V gene: TRBV11-2; clone size: NA; CDR3 protein: CASSLAGGDVYEQYF; CDR3 DNA: TGTGCCAGCAGCTTAGCGGGAGGGGACGTATACGAGCAGTACTTC
D gene: TRBD1; J gene: TRBJ1-1; V gene: TRBV9; clone size: NA; CDR3 protein: CASSVDPANRGIMNTEAFF; CDR3 DNA: TGTGCCAGCAGCGTAGACCCCGCAAACAGGGGAATCATGAACACTGAAGCTTTCTTT
D gene: NA; J gene: TRBJ2-7; V gene: TRBV28; clone size: NA; CDR3 protein: CASSPGPGDEQYF; CDR3 DNA: TGTGCCAGCAGCCCGGGACCGGGGGACGAGCAGTACTTC
D gene: NA; J gene: TRBJ1-3; V gene: TRBV4-3; clone size: NA; CDR3 protein: CASSQDPRGTGNTIYF; CDR3 DNA: TGCGCCAGCAGCCAAGACCCCAGGGGTACTGGAAACACCATATATTTT
D gene: NA; J gene: TRBJ2-2; V gene: TRBV7-9; clone size: NA; CDR3 protein: CASSTWGYTGELFF; CDR3 DNA: TGTGCCAGCAGCACATGGGGGTACACCGGGGAGCTGTTTTTT
D gene: TRBD2; J gene: TRBJ2-1; V gene: TRBV19; clone size: NA; CDR3 protein: CASSKGYSGRAYNEQFF; CDR3 DNA: TGTGCCAGTAGTAAAGGATATAGCGGGAGGGCCTACAATGAGCAGTTCTTC
D gene: TRBD1; J gene: TRBJ2-7; V gene: TRBV5-1; clone size: NA; CDR3 protein: CASSLAFRGQIPEQYF; CDR3 DNA: TGCGCCAGCAGCTTGGCCTTTAGGGGGCAGATACCCGAGCAGTACTTC
D gene: NA; J gene: TRBJ2-7; V gene: TRBV27; clone size: NA; CDR3 protein: CATQAGATYEQYF; CDR3 DNA: TGTGCCACCCAGGCGGGGGCTACCTACGAGCAGTACTTC
D gene: NA; J gene: TRBJ2-6; V gene: TRBV19; clone size: NA; CDR3 protein: CASSIGLGANVLTF; CDR3 DNA: TGTGCCAGTAGTATCGGGCTCGGGGCCAACGTCCTGACTTTC
D gene: NA; J gene: TRBJ2-7; V gene: TRBV9; clone size: NA; CDR3 protein: CASSVEGGRQYF; CDR3 DNA: TGTGCCAGCAGCGTAGAGGGAGGCAGGCAGTACTTC
D gene: TRBD1; J gene: TRBJ2-7; V gene: TRBV27; clone size: NA; CDR3 protein: CASSPGQGMFYEQYF; CDR3 DNA: TGTGCCAGCAGTCCCGGACAGGGAATGTTCTACGAGCAGTACTTC
D gene: NA; J gene: TRBJ1-2; V gene: TRBV28; clone size: NA; CDR3 protein: CASSFDGNYGYTF; CDR3 DNA: TGTGCCAGCAGTTTTGACGGGAACTATGGCTACACCTTC
D gene: TRBD1; J gene: TRBJ1-2; V gene: TRBV9; clone size: NA; CDR3 protein: CASSVALGQGSALSNYGYTF; CDR3 DNA: TGTGCCAGCAGCGTCGCCCTTGGACAGGGCTCCGCTCTTTCTAACTATGGCTACACCTTC
D gene: NA; J gene: TRBJ1-4; V gene: TRBV7-8; clone size: NA; CDR3 protein: CASSLERHLGEKLFF; CDR3 DNA: TGTGCCAGCAGCTTAGAGAGGCATCTGGGGGAAAAACTGTTTTTT
D gene: TRBD2; J gene: TRBJ2-3; V gene: TRBV15; clone size: NA; CDR3 protein: CATSFAQREIPDTQYF; CDR3 DNA: TGTGCCACCAGCTTCGCCCAGCGGGAGATCCCAGATACGCAGTATTTT
D gene: NA; J gene: TRBJ2-1; V gene: TRBV25-1; clone size: NA; CDR3 protein: CASRAGLGSSSYNEQFF; CDR3 DNA: TGTGCCAGCAGGGCGGGATTGGGCAGCAGCTCCTACAATGAGCAGTTCTTC
D gene: NA; J gene: TRBJ2-5; V gene: TRBV19; clone size: NA; CDR3 protein: CASSIKGNQETQYF; CDR3 DNA: TGTGCCAGTAGTATTAAGGGGAACCAAGAGACCCAGTACTTC
D gene: TRBD1; J gene: TRBJ1-4; V gene: TRBV19; clone size: NA; CDR3 protein: CASIGKGQGDANEKLFF; CDR3 DNA: TGTGCCAGTATAGGCAAGGGACAGGGAGATGCTAATGAAAAACTGTTTTTT
D gene: TRBD2; J gene: TRBJ2-1; V gene: TRBV9; clone size: NA; CDR3 protein: CASSAPTSGRGVNEQFF; CDR3 DNA: TGTGCCAGCAGCGCCCCGACTAGCGGGAGGGGGGTCAATGAGCAGTTCTTC